The rows below give T cell receptor beta chains drawn from one sample of a study of CD8 T cells in ankylosing spondylitis. TCRdb passed the 5' RACE reads through MiXCR, listing each CDR3 protein once. Among some 200,000 distinct CDR3 sequences, around 13% were seen once, and the ten largest hold 16%. The sample was blood, either unsorted or a sorted T cell fraction (not recorded which). Receptor source: a male donor with ankylosing spondylitis or in good health (not recorded which). The CDR3 runs from the conserved cysteine through the conserved F or W. The D gene is left open where the match is weak. The size of a clone is reported for some rows only, either as once, few or many, or as a class for expanded clones.

D | size | J | V | DNA | CDR3
. | . | TRBJ2-5 | TRBV12-3/TRBV12-4 | TGTGCCAGCAGTTTTAAGCCACCGGCAGTTCAAGAGACCCAGTACTTC | CASSFKPPAVQETQYF
TRBD1 | . | TRBJ1-2 | TRBV4-1 | TGCGCCAGCAGCCAAGATAAGGACAGGGGCCTGGATGGCTACACCTTC | CASSQDKDRGLDGYTF
. | few | TRBJ1-2 | TRBV10-3 | TGTGCCATCAGTCTCGACACCTCGGAGGGCTACACCTTC | CAISLDTSEGYTF
. | . | TRBJ2-5 | TRBV11-2 | TGTGCCAGCAGCTTAGCGGGGGCGGGAGAGACCCAGTACTTC | CASSLAGAGETQYF
. | many | TRBJ2-1 | TRBV5-1 | TGCGCCAGCAGCTGGGGGGGACAGGTGGACCCCTACAATGAGCAGTTCTTC | CASSWGGQVDPYNEQFF
TRBD2 | . | TRBJ2-1 | TRBV5-1 | TGCGCCAGCAGCTTGAGCACTAGCGGGGGGGCTTTGGATGAGCAGTTCTTC | CASSLSTSGGALDEQFF
. | few | TRBJ2-3 | TRBV6-5 | TGTGCCAGCAGTTTAGTGCTAGACGGTACAGATACGCAGTATTTT | CASSLVLDGTDTQYF
. | . | TRBJ2-7 | TRBV19 | TGTGCCAGTAGTTATGTTGGAACCCTTAAGGAGCAGTACTTC | CASSYVGTLKEQYF
TRBD2 | . | TRBJ2-2 | TRBV15 | TGTGCCACCAGCAGAACGGGGGGGCTGGGGTCGGACACCGGGGAGCTGTTTTTT | CATSRTGGLGSDTGELFF
. | few | TRBJ2-7 | TRBV30 | TGTGCCTGGGAACTAGGAAGGAGGGGACAGACCTACGAGCAGTACTTC | CAWELGRRGQTYEQYF
TRBD2 | few | TRBJ2-1 | TRBV20-1 | TGCAGTGCTAGAGACGGCGGGACTAGCGGGAGTGGCAATGAGCAGTTCTTC | CSARDGGTSGSGNEQFF
. | . | TRBJ2-7 | TRBV30 | TGTGCCTGGAGTGGGCCTACCTACGAGCAGTACTTC | CAWSGPTYEQYF
. | . | TRBJ2-3 | TRBV29-1 | TGCAGCGTTGTGGCTAGCGAGCCCACAGATACGCAGTATTTT | CSVVASEPTDTQYF
TRBD2 | few | TRBJ2-1 | TRBV19 | TGTGCCAGTAGTAGAGAACCTAGCGGGGGGGTCTACAATGAGCAGTTCTTC | CASSREPSGGVYNEQFF
TRBD1 | . | TRBJ2-5 | TRBV13 | TGTGCCAGCAGCCAATCTATGACAGGGCGAGAAGAGACCCAGTACTTC | CASSQSMTGREETQYF
TRBD1 | . | TRBJ2-7 | TRBV19 | TGTGCCAGTAGTTCTGGACAGGGGCCCTACGAGCAGTACTTC | CASSSGQGPYEQYF
. | few | TRBJ1-2 | TRBV30 | TGTGCCTGGCGTCAAAGATGGCGGCTCCATAACTATGGCTACACCTTC | CAWRQRWRLHNYGYTF
. | . | TRBJ2-2 | TRBV2 | TGTGCCAGCAGAGGGGCGCCGAACACCGGGGAGCTGTTTTTT | CASRGAPNTGELFF
. | medium-sized | TRBJ2-1 | TRBV7-2 | TGTGCCAGCAGCTTCGGCATGGAGCAGTTCTTC | CASSFGMEQFF
. | few | TRBJ1-1 | TRBV19 | TGTGCCAGTAGTCTAACACATAGCCCTGAAGCTTTCTTT | CASSLTHSPEAFF
. | few | TRBJ2-3 | TRBV5-6 | TGTGCCAGCAGCTTGAGGGGAGAGTACACAGATACGCAGTATTTT | CASSLRGEYTDTQYF
TRBD1 | . | TRBJ1-5 | TRBV12-5 | TGTGCTAGTGGTCCTCTTGTGGGGACAGGCCTCAGCAATCAGCCCCAGCATTTT | CASGPLVGTGLSNQPQHF
TRBD1 | few | TRBJ1-5 | TRBV2 | TGTGCCAGCAGCCGGACAGGGACCGGCCTTAGCAATCAGCCCCAGCATTTT | CASSRTGTGLSNQPQHF
. | few | TRBJ2-7 | TRBV19 | TGTGCCAGTAGGGAACTAGCCACGGGCGAGCAGTACTTC | CASRELATGEQYF
. | . | TRBJ2-1 | TRBV27 | TGTGCCAGTCGGGCCCCCTGGGTCAATGAGCAGTTCTTC | CASRAPWVNEQFF
TRBD1 | . | TRBJ1-2 | TRBV5-1 | TGCGCCAGCAGCCCGGTGACAGGGGCAAACTATGGCTACACCTTC | CASSPVTGANYGYTF
TRBD1 | few | TRBJ2-7 | TRBV7-6 | TGTGCCAGCAGCCCAGACAGGGGGCTATACGAGCAGTACTTC | CASSPDRGLYEQYF
. | few | TRBJ1-4 | TRBV20-1 | TGCAGTGCTAGAGATATAGAAGGGGGGGGAAAACTGTTTTTT | CSARDIEGGGKLFF
TRBD1 | . | TRBJ1-2 | TRBV5-1 | TGCGCCAGCAGCTTGCCAGGGGGCGCAGGCTATGGCTACACCTTC | CASSLPGGAGYGYTF
TRBD2 | many | TRBJ2-1 | TRBV28 | TGTGCCAGCAGTGTAGTTGAAGCGGGAGCGAATGAGCAGTTCTTC | CASSVVEAGANEQFF
TRBD2 | few | TRBJ2-7 | TRBV13 | TGTGCCAGCAGCTCGACCCTCCAAACTAGCGGGGGGGAGTACTTC | CASSSTLQTSGGEYF
. | . | TRBJ2-3 | TRBV21-1 | TGTGCCAACCGATACGGGACAGGGGGCGTCGAAGATACGCAGTATTTT | CANRYGTGGVEDTQYF
. | few | TRBJ2-5 | TRBV12-3/TRBV12-4 | TGTGCCAGCAGATCTGGACAGGAGGGGCGAGAGACCCAGTACTTC | CASRSGQEGRETQYF
TRBD1 | . | TRBJ1-2 | TRBV7-6 | TGTGCCAGCGGACCTTTAGGGGGCTCTGGCTACACCTTC | CASGPLGGSGYTF
TRBD2 | few | TRBJ2-1 | TRBV20-1 | TGCAGTGCGGACCCTCCGACTAGCGGGACAGGCGATGAGCAGTTCTTC | CSADPPTSGTGDEQFF
. | few | TRBJ2-3 | TRBV5-6 | TGTGCCAGCAGCTTGGTTCGAATGCGCACAGATACGCAGTATTTT | CASSLVRMRTDTQYF
. | many | TRBJ1-2 | TRBV3-1 | TGTGCCAGCAGCCAAGATAAAGAAGGAATCAACTATGGCTACACCTTC | CASSQDKEGINYGYTF
TRBD1 | few | TRBJ1-2 | TRBV5-5 | TGTGCCAGCAGCTTGGAGGGGGCGCATTATAGCTACACCTTC | CASSLEGAHYSYTF
. | few | TRBJ1-1 | TRBV10-2 | TGCGCCAGCAGTGAGTTTAGGACGGTGAACACTGAAGCTTTCTTT | CASSEFRTVNTEAFF
TRBD2 | many | TRBJ2-3 | TRBV7-2 | TGTGCCAGCAGCTTTGGGGAGGGGAGGGTCACAGATACGCAGTATTTT | CASSFGEGRVTDTQYF
. | few | TRBJ2-5 | TRBV20-1 | TGCAGTGCTGCTAATATCGGAGGGGGCGCAGAGACCCAGTACTTC | CSAANIGGGAETQYF
. | few | TRBJ2-7 | TRBV27 | TGTGCCAGCGGAGCGGGTCTCTCCTACGAGCAGTACTTC | CASGAGLSYEQYF
. | many | TRBJ2-5 | TRBV7-9 | TGTGCCAGCAGCTTACATCAGGGGGGCGAGACCCAGTACTTC | CASSLHQGGETQYF
. | few | TRBJ2-2 | TRBV24-1 | TGTGCCACCAGTTCTTGGGCTGACACCGGGGAGCTGTTTTTT | CATSSWADTGELFF